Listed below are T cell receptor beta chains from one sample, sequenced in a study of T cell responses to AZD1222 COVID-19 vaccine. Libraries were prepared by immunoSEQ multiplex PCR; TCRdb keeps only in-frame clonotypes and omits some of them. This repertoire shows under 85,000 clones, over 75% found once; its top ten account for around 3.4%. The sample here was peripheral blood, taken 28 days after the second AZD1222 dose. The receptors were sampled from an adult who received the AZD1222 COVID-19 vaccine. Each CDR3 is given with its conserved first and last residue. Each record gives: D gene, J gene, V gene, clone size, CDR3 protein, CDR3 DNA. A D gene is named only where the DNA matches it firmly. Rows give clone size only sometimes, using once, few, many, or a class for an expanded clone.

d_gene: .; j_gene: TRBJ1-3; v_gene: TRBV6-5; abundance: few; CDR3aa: CASSYSNRVKNTIYF; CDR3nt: TGTGCCAGCAGTTACTCGAACAGGGTCAAGAACACCATATATTTT
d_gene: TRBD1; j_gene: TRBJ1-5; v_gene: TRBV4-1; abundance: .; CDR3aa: CASAIQGASNQPQHF; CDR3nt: TGCGCCAGCGCCATACAGGGGGCTAGCAATCAGCCCCAGCATTTT
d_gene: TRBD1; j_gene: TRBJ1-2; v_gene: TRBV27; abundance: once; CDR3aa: CASSSWDRRDNGYTF; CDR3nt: TGTGCCAGCAGTTCCTGGGACAGGCGAGATAATGGCTACACCTTC
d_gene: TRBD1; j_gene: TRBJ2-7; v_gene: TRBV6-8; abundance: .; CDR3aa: CASSYRRQGEYF; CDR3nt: TGTGCCAGCAGTTACCGGAGACAGGGAGAGTACTTC
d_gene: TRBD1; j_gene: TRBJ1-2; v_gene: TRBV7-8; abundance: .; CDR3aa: CASSHTTGGIGYTF; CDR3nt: TGTGCCAGCAGCCATACGACAGGGGGCATTGGCTACACCTTC
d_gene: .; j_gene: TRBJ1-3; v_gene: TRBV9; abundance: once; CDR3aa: CASSPTGSGNTIYF; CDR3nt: TGTGCCAGCAGCCCCACGGGCTCTGGAAACACCATATATTTT
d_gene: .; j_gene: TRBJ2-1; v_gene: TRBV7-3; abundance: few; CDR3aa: CASSLRGRDDNEQFF; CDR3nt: TGTGCCAGCAGCCTAAGGGGTAGGGACGACAATGAGCAGTTCTTC
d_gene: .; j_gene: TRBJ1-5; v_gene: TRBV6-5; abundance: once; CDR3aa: CASRGVGDGQPQHF; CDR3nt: TGTGCCAGCAGAGGAGTAGGGGACGGGCAGCCCCAGCATTTT
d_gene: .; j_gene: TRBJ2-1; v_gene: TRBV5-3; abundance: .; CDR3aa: CARSPDPQISGRGRFGNHEQFF; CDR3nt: TGTGCCAGAAGCCCCGACCCCCAGATTAGTGGGAGAGGTAGGTTTGGCAACCATGAGCAGTTCTTC
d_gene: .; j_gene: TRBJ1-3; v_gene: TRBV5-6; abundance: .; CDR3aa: CASSTRQVAVEGNTIYF; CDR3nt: TGTGCCAGCAGCACACGACAGGTTGCGGTGGAGGGGAACACCATATATTTT
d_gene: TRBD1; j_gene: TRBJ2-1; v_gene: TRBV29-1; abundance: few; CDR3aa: CSVGDRALGNEQFF; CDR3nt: TGCAGCGTAGGGGACAGGGCTTTGGGCAATGAGCAGTTCTTC
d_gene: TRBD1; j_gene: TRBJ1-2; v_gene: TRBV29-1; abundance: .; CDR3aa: CSVETGGYGYTF; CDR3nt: TGCAGCGTTGAAACAGGGGGCTATGGCTACACCTTC
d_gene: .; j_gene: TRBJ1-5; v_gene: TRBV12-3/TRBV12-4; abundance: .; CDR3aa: CASSLGQPQHF; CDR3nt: TGTGCCAGCAGTTTAGGTCAGCCCCAGCATTTT
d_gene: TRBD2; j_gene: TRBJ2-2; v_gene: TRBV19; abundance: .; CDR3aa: CASSLSLAGGLGELFF; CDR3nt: TGTGCCAGTAGCCTTTCACTAGCGGGGGGACTCGGGGAGCTGTTTTTT
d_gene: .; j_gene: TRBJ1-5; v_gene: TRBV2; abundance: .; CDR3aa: CASSAGTQQPQHF; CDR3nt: TGTGCCAGCAGTGCCGGGACGCAACAGCCCCAGCATTTT
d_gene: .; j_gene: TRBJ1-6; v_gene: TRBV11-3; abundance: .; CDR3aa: CASSKGVLVRSVTGNSPLHF; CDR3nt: TGTGCCAGCAGCAAGGGGGTCTTGGTACGCTCCGTAACCGGGAATTCACCCCTCCACTTT
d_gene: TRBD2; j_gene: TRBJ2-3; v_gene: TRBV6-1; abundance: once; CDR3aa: CASSDWGGVLTDTQYF; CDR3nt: TGTGCCAGCAGTGATTGGGGAGGGGTACTCACAGATACGCAGTATTTT
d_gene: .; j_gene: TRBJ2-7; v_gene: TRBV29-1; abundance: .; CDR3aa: CSVAGLSSSYEQYF; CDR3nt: TGCAGCGTCGCAGGACTCTCAAGCTCCTACGAGCAGTACTTC
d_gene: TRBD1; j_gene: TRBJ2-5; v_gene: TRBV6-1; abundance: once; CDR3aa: CASSEGWGSTGDETQYF; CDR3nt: TGTGCCAGCAGTGAAGGGTGGGGCTCAACAGGGGACGAGACCCAGTACTTC
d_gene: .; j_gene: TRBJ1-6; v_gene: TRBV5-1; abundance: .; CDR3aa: CASSLGGAGYNSPLHF; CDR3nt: TGCGCCAGCAGCTTGGGCGGGGCTGGCTATAATTCACCCCTCCACTTT
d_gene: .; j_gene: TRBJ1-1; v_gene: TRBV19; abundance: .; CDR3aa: CASRQGGTEAFF; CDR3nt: TGTGCCAGTAGACAGGGAGGCACTGAAGCTTTCTTT
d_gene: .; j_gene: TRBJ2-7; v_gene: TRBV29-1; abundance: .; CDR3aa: CSVLTGVPLYEQYF; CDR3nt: TGCAGCGTTTTGACGGGAGTACCCCTCTACGAGCAGTACTTC
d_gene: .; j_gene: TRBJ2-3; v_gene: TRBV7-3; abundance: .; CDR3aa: CASSLDIGGTDTQYF; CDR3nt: TGTGCCAGCAGCTTAGATATCGGGGGAACAGATACGCAGTATTTT
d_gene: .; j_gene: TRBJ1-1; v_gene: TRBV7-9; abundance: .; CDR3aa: CASSRGGDGLMWAFF; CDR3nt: TGTGCCAGCAGCCGAGGAGGGGACGGGCTCATGTGGGCTTTCTTT
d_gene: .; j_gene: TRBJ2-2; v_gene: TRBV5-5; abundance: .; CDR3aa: CASSLEGQENTGELFF; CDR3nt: TGTGCCAGCAGCTTGGAGGGCCAGGAGAACACCGGGGAGCTGTTTTTT